The T cell receptor beta chain under discussion was sequenced for a study of identical twins. Template switching added a universal primer site; cDNA carried unique molecular identifiers. One entry per CDR3 protein results from TCRdb running MiXCR on the 5' RACE reads. The repertoire holds hundreds of thousands of distinct CDR3 sequences, with 21% as singletons. This CDR3 has 14 residues. The V and J ends lost 0 bases and 4 bases respectively, with 9 bases between them. Germline CDR1 is MGHDK and CDR2 is SYGVNS. These data are also associated with another study on T cells expressing NK-cell markers. According to that study: The study found dominant NKG2C+ clonotypes at about 1.0-8% of CD8+ T cells in six donors.

The receptor's source is a woman under 30 in good health. The sample comprised PBMCs. The V gene is TRBV25-1, the J gene TRBJ1-1; D gene unclear. CDR3 protein: CASSEYNSATEAFF. DNA of the CDR3: TGTGCCAGCAGTGAATATAACAGTGCCACTGAAGCTTTCTTT.